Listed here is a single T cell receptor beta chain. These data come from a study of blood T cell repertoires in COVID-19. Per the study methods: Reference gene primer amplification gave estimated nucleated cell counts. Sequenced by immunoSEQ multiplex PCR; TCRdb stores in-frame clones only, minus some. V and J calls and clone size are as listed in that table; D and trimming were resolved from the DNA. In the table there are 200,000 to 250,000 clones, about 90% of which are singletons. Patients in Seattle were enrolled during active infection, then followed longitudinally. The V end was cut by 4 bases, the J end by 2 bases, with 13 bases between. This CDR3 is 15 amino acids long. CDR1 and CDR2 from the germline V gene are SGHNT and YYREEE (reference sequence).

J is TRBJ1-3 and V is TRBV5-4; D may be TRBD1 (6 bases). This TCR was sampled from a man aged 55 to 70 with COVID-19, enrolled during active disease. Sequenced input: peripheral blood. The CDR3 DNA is TGTGCCAGCAGCGTACAGGGCTCAGCTGGAAACACCATATATTTT. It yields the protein CASSVQGSAGNTIYF. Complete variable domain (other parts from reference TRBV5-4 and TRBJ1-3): ETGVTQSPTHLIKTRGQQVTLRCSSQSGHNTVSWYQQALGQGPQFIFQYYREEENGRGNFPPRFSGLQFPNYSSELNVNALELDDSALYLCASSVQGSAGNTIYFGEGSWLTVV.